These 8 T cell receptor beta chains were all obtained from the same sample, sequenced in a study of shared clonotypes between healthy human individuals. Produced via immunoSEQ multiplex PCR; TCRdb's table is partial and in-frame only. The table lists more than 1.2 million clones, just under 99% of them singletons. Sequenced material: naive CD4+ T cells sorted from blood. Subset noted: CD45RA+ positively selected. Receptor source: a man in his thirties or forties in good health.

Of note for this clone: Other DNA sequences in the sample encode the same CDR3. V and J are TRBV9 and TRBJ2-2; tentative D call: TRBD1 (5 bases). Deletions cut 0 bases from V and 3 bases from J, with 12 bases between. Looked up from germline, CDR1 is SGDLS and CDR2 is YYNGEE. The CDR3 consists of 16 residues. CDR3 sequence: CASSVDGRVDTGELFF. CDR3 nucleotide sequence: TGTGCCAGCAGCGTAGACGGCAGGGTGGACACCGGGGAGCTGTTTTTT.

The rearrangement uses TRBV9 and TRBJ2-2; D is perhaps TRBD2 (5 bases). Germline V lookup: CDR1 SGDLS, CDR2 YYNGEE. V was pared by 0 bases and J by 7 bases, with 13 bases between. The CDR3 runs 15 residues. The DNA for the CDR3 is TGTGCCAGCAGCGTAGCGGTCGGGGTGAACGGGGAGCTGTTTTTT. Translation gives CASSVAVGVNGELFF.

The V call is TRBV7-8, the J call TRBJ2-7; 13 nucleotides match TRBD2. Per germline, CDR1 SGHVS and CDR2 FQNEAQ. The CDR3 consists of 15 residues. With V trimmed by 4 bases and J by 6 bases, 6 bases remained unmatched. The CDR3 sequence is CASSSTGTSGTEQYF. CDR3 DNA: TGTGCCAGCAGCTCGACCGGGACTAGCGGGACCGAGCAGTACTTC.

This chain joins TRBV4-2 and TRBJ2-7, with 7 bases identical to TRBD2. Germline CDR1 LGHNA, CDR2 YNFKEQ. The CDR3 has 17 amino acids. With V trimmed by 0 bases and J by 4 bases, 12 bases remained unmatched. In nucleotides, the CDR3 is TGTGCCAGCAGCCAAGATTTTGGGGCGGGAGAGGGTTACGAGCAGTACTTC. This codes for CASSQDFGAGEGYEQYF.

The V gene is TRBV4-1, the J gene TRBJ2-7; 9 bases match TRBD2. Per germline, CDR1 MGHRA and CDR2 YSYEKL. V was clipped by 3 bases and J by 2 bases; unmatched bases: 5. The CDR3 loop spans 15 amino acids. The CDR3 nucleotides are TGCGCCAGCAGCCAGCTAGCGGGACTCGCCTACGAGCAGTACTTC. It translates to CASSQLAGLAYEQYF.

V usage is TRBV25-1 and J usage is TRBJ2-7, with D possibly being TRBD2 (5 bases). Trimming cost V 7 bases and J 0 bases, with 13 bases left between them. The CDR3 consists of 14 residues. The germline V gene has CDR1 MGHDK and CDR2 SYGVNS. The CDR3 DNA is TGTGCCAGCACGAGCGGCCCCGACTCCTACGAGCAGTACTTC. It codes for CASTSGPDSYEQYF.

This rearrangement joins TRBV7-9 to TRBJ2-1, with a possible D match to TRBD2 (5 bases). This CDR3 comprises 18 residues. V dropped 1 base and J dropped 4 bases, with 20 bases sitting between them. Germline CDR1 reads SEHNR; CDR2 reads FQNEAQ (reference sequence). The CDR3 loop reads CASSLGLRVPPPYNEQFF. The CDR3 DNA reads TGTGCCAGCAGCTTAGGACTACGGGTCCCCCCACCTTACAATGAGCAGTTCTTC.

V gene TRBV27 combines with J gene TRBJ1-5; D is ambiguous. V lost 1 base and J 0 bases, leaving 16 bases between the germline ends. Per germline, CDR1 MNHEY and CDR2 SMNVEV (reference sequence). This CDR3 spans 18 amino acids. DNA for the CDR3: TGTGCCAGCAGTTTATTGCCCCCAGCCAGGTATAGCAATCAGCCCCAGCATTTT. The encoded protein is CASSLLPPARYSNQPQHF.